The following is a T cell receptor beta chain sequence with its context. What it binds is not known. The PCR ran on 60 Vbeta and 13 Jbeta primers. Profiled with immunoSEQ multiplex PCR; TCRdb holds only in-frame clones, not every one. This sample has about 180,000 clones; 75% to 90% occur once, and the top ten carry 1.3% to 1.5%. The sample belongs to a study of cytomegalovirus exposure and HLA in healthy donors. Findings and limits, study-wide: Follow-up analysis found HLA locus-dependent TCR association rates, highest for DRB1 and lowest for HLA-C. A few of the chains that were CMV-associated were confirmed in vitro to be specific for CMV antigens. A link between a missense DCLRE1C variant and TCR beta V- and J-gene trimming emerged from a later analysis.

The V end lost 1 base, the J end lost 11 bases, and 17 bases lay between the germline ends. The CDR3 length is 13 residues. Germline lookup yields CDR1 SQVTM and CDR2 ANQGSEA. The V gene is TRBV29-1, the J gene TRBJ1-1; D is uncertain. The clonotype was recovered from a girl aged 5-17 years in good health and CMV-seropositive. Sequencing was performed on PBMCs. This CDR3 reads CSVEAEEPRGAFF. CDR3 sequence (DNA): TGCAGCGTTGAAGCTGAGGAACCACGCGGTGCTTTCTTT.